One sample yielded the 25 T cell receptor beta chains listed below, sequenced in a study of radiation and T cells in renal cell carcinoma. TCRdb keeps only in-frame clones here, not all; method: immunoSEQ multiplex PCR. The sample records over 120,000 clones, approximately 86% being singletons. Time point defined: blood 4 weeks post-SBRT, at nephrectomy. Treatment: 15 Gy SBRT to primary tumor, nephrectomy 4 weeks later. Sequencing was performed on blood, taken from a patient whose treatment included radiotherapy and nephrectomy. These receptors were obtained from a woman aged 50 to 60 with renal cell carcinoma.

Turning to this clone: The sample holds other DNA sequences that translate to the same CDR3. The chain couples TRBV18 to TRBJ2-2; D gene unclear. This CDR3 has 14 amino acids. The germline V and J ends were trimmed by 2 bases and 1 base, with 5 bases remaining between them. The germline V gene has CDR1 KGHSH and CDR2 LQKENI. In DNA, the CDR3 is TGTGCCAGCTCACCAGGTCAGAACACCGGGGAGCTGTTTTTT. Its translation: CASSPGQNTGELFF.

J is TRBJ1-5 and V is TRBV7-8; D remains unclear. Germline CDR1 reads SGHVS; CDR2 reads FQNEAQ. V gave up 1 base and J gave up 4 bases, with 11 bases separating them. CDR3 length equals 15 residues. This CDR3 reads CASSLVGQSNQPQHF. DNA of the CDR3: TGTGCCAGCAGCTTAGTAGGGCAGTCAAATCAGCCCCAGCATTTT.

This chain joins TRBV10-3 and TRBJ2-1, with TRBD2 matching over 12 bases. V was pared by 3 bases and J by 8 bases, with 8 bases of the junction left unmatched. The V gene's germline CDR1 is ENHRY and CDR2 SYGVKD. This CDR3 comprises 16 residues. CDR3 residues: CAISDRLAGDRYEQFF. DNA of the CDR3: TGTGCCATCAGTGATCGACTAGCGGGAGATCGTTATGAGCAGTTCTTC.

The V gene is TRBV4-3, the J gene TRBJ1-2, with 7 bases matching TRBD1. Trimming removed 2 bases from V and 2 bases from J; junction bases left unmatched: 2. Germline assignment: CDR1 LGHNA and CDR2 YSLEER. The CDR3 is 14 amino acids. Here the CDR3 DNA reads TGCGCCAGCAGCCAATTACAGGGGAACTATGGCTACACCTTC. This encodes CASSQLQGNYGYTF.

This clone was recorded many times. The V and J genes are TRBV5-5 and TRBJ1-5; TRBD1 aligns across 8 bases. Germline V gives CDR1 SGHKS, CDR2 YYEKEE (reference sequence). The CDR3 runs 13 residues. Losses at the gene ends were 4 bases for V and 9 bases for J; bases not matched to a gene: 6. CDR3 sequence: CASSKTGDGPQHF. CDR3 nucleotides: TGTGCCAGCAGCAAGACAGGGGACGGGCCCCAGCATTTT.

The chain is built from TRBV9 and TRBJ2-2; D unclear. The CDR3 is 14 residues long. Germline values: CDR1 SGDLS, CDR2 YYNGEE. V dropped 0 bases and J dropped 1 base, with 4 bases sitting between them. Here the CDR3 reads CASSVGVNTGELFF. CDR3 DNA sequence: TGTGCCAGCAGCGTAGGGGTGAACACCGGGGAGCTGTTTTTT.

The rearrangement joins TRBV27 to TRBJ1-4; D might be TRBD1 (6 bases). Per the germline V gene, CDR1 is MNHEY and CDR2 is SMNVEV (reference sequence). The CDR3 runs to 14 residues. V was shortened by 2 bases and J by 9 bases, with 13 bases between the two germline ends. The CDR3 DNA reads TGTGCCAGCAGTTTAGGTGGGACAAGCAAAAAACTGTTTTTT. Its translation: CASSLGGTSKKLFF.

The chain recombines TRBV29-1 with TRBJ2-7, with TRBD2 matching over 11 bases. Germline loops: CDR1 SQVTM, CDR2 ANQGSEA. The CDR3 covers 13 residues. V lost 6 bases to trimming and J lost 4 bases; unmatched junction nucleotides: 5. The CDR3 DNA reads as TGCAGCGTCCGACTAGCGGGGAAGTACGAGCAGTACTTC. Translating it yields CSVRLAGKYEQYF.

V is TRBV10-1 and J is TRBJ2-2; 9 nucleotides match TRBD2. Germline lookup yields CDR1 WNHNN and CDR2 SYGVQD (reference sequence). The J segment lost 3 bases and the V segment lost 4 bases, leaving 9 bases of the junction unmatched. The CDR3 consists of 17 residues. The CDR3 sequence: CASSGPLAGEDTGELFF. The CDR3 DNA is TGCGCCAGCAGTGGCCCTTTAGCGGGAGAGGACACCGGGGAGCTGTTTTTT.

The V and J genes are TRBV4-1 and TRBJ2-3, with D possibly being TRBD1 (5 bases). Looked up from germline, CDR1 is MGHRA and CDR2 is YSYEKL. V was shortened by 1 base and J by 6 bases, with 14 bases between the two germline ends. The length of the CDR3 is 15 residues. The CDR3 spells CASSQGKGSRDTQYF. For the CDR3, the DNA is TGCGCCAGCAGCCAAGGGAAGGGGTCCCGGGATACGCAGTATTTT.

The V gene is TRBV19, the J gene TRBJ2-3; maybe TRBD2 (7 bases). V lost 8 bases to trimming and J lost 3 bases, with 15 bases between them. The CDR3 is made up of 14 amino acids. Germline V lookup: CDR1 LNHDA, CDR2 SQIVND (reference sequence). CDR3 bases: TGTGCCAGTCGGGGGGCGTTGATAACAGATACGCAGTATTTT. It yields the protein CASRGALITDTQYF.

The gene calls are TRBV7-9 and TRBJ2-7; tentatively, D is TRBD2 (5 bases). The V gene lost 0 bases and the J gene lost 3 bases, with 12 bases spanning the gap. Germline CDR1 SEHNR, CDR2 FQNEAQ (reference sequence). The CDR3 has 15 amino acids. Here the CDR3 reads CASSLAASGNYEQYF. The CDR3 nucleotides read TGTGCCAGCAGCTTAGCGGCATCGGGAAACTACGAGCAGTACTTC.

The V and J genes are TRBV7-2 and TRBJ2-3; a weak D match, TRBD2 (5 bases). The CDR3 sequence is 14 residues long. Germline V gene lookup returns CDR1 SGHTA and CDR2 FQGNSA. V lost 5 bases, J lost 5 bases, and 14 bases lay in between. The CDR3 DNA reads TGTGCCAGCAGCCCAGCGGTTGGGGAAGATACGCAGTATTTT. It encodes CASSPAVGEDTQYF. Full variable domain (remainder filled in from reference TRBV7-2 and TRBJ2-3): GAGVSQSPSNKVTEKGKDVELRCDPISGHTALYWYRQSLGQGLEFLIYFQGNSAPDKSGLPSDRFSAERTGGSVSTLTIQRTQQEDSAVYLCASSPAVGEDTQYFGPGTRLTVL.

J is TRBJ2-7 and V is TRBV2; 9 bases match TRBD1. This CDR3 is 11 amino acids long. Germline V gene lookup returns CDR1 SNHLY and CDR2 FYNNEI. Trimming cost V 6 bases and J 6 bases; bases outside gene matches: 0. The CDR3 DNA sequence: TGTGCCAGCAGGGACAGGGGCGAGCAGTACTTC. Its translation: CASRDRGEQYF. Using reference TRBV2 and TRBJ2-7 for the parts outside the CDR3, the full variable domain is EPEVTQTPSHQVTQMGQEVILRCVPISNHLYFYWYRQILGQKVEFLVSFYNNEISEKSEIFDDQFSVERPDGSNFTLKIRSTKLEDSAMYFCASRDRGEQYFGPGTRLTVT.

This chain connects TRBV7-2 to TRBJ2-5; no clear D. In germline, CDR1 is SGHTA, CDR2 FQGNSA. The CDR3 is 14 residues long. V lost 3 bases, J lost 1 base, and 9 bases lay in between. The CDR3 nucleotides are TGTGCCAGCAGCTTGGGTCCTATCCAAGAGACCCAGTACTTC. Protein sequence: CASSLGPIQETQYF. Based on the CDR3 plus reference TRBV7-2 and TRBJ2-5, the full variable domain is GAGVSQSPSNKVTEKGKDVELRCDPISGHTALYWYRQSLGQGLEFLIYFQGNSAPDKSGLPSDRFSAERTGGSVSTLTIQRTQQEDSAVYLCASSLGPIQETQYFGPGTRLLVL.

The chain links TRBV6-1 to TRBJ1-3, with 8 positions matching TRBD1. CDR3 length: 15 amino acids. CDR1 MNHNS and CDR2 SASEGT come from the germline V gene. Trimming cost V 9 bases and J 5 bases; bases outside gene matches: 12. The CDR3 reads CASPPSGTGRNTIYF. In DNA, the CDR3 is TGTGCCAGTCCCCCGTCCGGGACAGGCCGAAACACCATATATTTT.

The genes are TRBV28 and TRBJ2-3, with D possibly being TRBD1 or TRBD2 (6 bases each). The germline CDR1 and CDR2 sequences are MDHEN and SYDVKM. V lost 2 bases and J lost 6, with 21 bases in between. The CDR3 is 17 residues long. This CDR3 reads CASSLPLSRGAWDTQYF. The CDR3 DNA sequence: TGTGCCAGCAGTTTACCCCTTTCGAGGGGGGCCTGGGATACGCAGTATTTT.

The chain combines TRBV4-2 with TRBJ2-2; D unclear. The length of the CDR3 is 14 residues. Trimming stripped 3 bases from V and 7 bases from J, with 12 bases between. Per germline, CDR1 LGHNA and CDR2 YNFKEQ. DNA of the CDR3: TGTGCCAGCAGCCAGACTCGGAAGGACGGGGAGCTGTTTTTT. It specifies CASSQTRKDGELFF.

The V call is TRBV7-9, the J call TRBJ1-3; D gene unclear. CDR3 length: 12 amino acids. Germline V lookup: CDR1 SEHNR, CDR2 FQNEAQ (reference sequence). V lost 5 bases and J 8 bases, leaving 10 bases between the germline ends. The CDR3 loop is CASSGRADTIYF. The CDR3 DNA sequence: TGTGCCAGCAGCGGGCGGGCAGACACCATATATTTT.

J is TRBJ1-1 and V is TRBV21-1; the DNA was not used to check the table's D call, TRBD1. TRBV21-1 is a pseudogene. This CDR3 region has 15 residues. CDR3 bases: TGTGCCAGCTTAGACAGGGGGCCCGCTCGAAAGGGAGCTTTCTTT. This sequence encodes CASLDRGPARKGAFF.

The chain carries TRBV5-5 and TRBJ1-1; 8 bases agree with TRBD1. This CDR3 region has 14 residues. Germline CDR1 is SGHKS and CDR2 is YYEKEE (reference sequence). V dropped 2 bases and J dropped 4; count of bases not matched to a gene: 4. CDR3 sequence (DNA): TGTGCCAGCAGCTTCCAGGGGGCTGGCACTGAAGCTTTCTTT. The encoded protein is CASSFQGAGTEAFF. Full variable domain (remainder filled in from reference TRBV5-5 and TRBJ1-1): DAGVTQSPTHLIKTRGQQVTLRCSPISGHKSVSWYQQVLGQGPQFIFQYYEKEERGRGNFPDRFSARQFPNYSSELNVNALLLGDSALYLCASSFQGAGTEAFFGQGTRLTVV.

This clone came up many times. The rearrangement uses TRBV2 and TRBJ1-1; D is perhaps TRBD1 (5 bases). Germline V gives CDR1 SNHLY, CDR2 FYNNEI. This CDR3 region has 14 residues. V shed 8 bases and J shed 1 base, with 14 bases lying between them. The CDR3 region has the DNA TGTGCCAGCGAAAAAGACAGTCCGAACACTGAAGCTTTCTTT. Its translation: CASEKDSPNTEAFF.

The chain couples TRBV19 to TRBJ2-3, with 7 bases that match TRBD2. The CDR3 consists of 16 residues. J gave up 6 bases and V 3 bases, and 12 bases lay outside the gene matches. Germline V gene data show CDR1 as LNHDA and CDR2 as SQIVND (reference sequence). CDR3 region: CASSIVRGDLSDTQYF. In DNA, the CDR3 is TGTGCCAGTAGTATCGTTCGGGGGGACCTCAGTGATACGCAGTATTTT.

The chain links TRBV7-6 to TRBJ1-3, with a possible D match to TRBD1 (6 bases). CDR1 and CDR2 from the germline V gene are SGHVS and FNYEAQ. The V end lost 2 bases, the J end lost 0 bases, and 11 bases lay between the germline ends. The CDR3 covers 16 residues. This chain's CDR3 is CASSLLGGGSGNTIYF. DNA of the CDR3: TGTGCCAGCAGCTTACTAGGGGGTGGCTCTGGAAACACCATATATTTT.

The gene calls are TRBV2 and TRBJ2-7, with 12 nucleotides matching TRBD2. Germline V gives CDR1 SNHLY, CDR2 FYNNEI. This CDR3 spans 17 amino acids. Trimming cost V 3 bases and J 0 bases; bases outside gene matches: 6. This chain's CDR3 is CASSEGLAGSDSYEQYF. DNA for the CDR3: TGTGCCAGCAGTGAGGGACTAGCGGGCTCGGACTCCTACGAGCAGTACTTC.